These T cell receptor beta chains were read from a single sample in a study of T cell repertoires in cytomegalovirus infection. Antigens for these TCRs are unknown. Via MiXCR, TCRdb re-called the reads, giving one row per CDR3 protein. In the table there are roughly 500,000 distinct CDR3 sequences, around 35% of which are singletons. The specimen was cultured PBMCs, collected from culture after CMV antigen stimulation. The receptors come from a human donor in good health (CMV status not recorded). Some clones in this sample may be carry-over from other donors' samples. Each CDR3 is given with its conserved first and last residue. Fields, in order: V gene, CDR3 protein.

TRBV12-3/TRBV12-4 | CASSFVPGYGGRNQKHTDTQYF
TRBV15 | CATSRGWGVAGELFF
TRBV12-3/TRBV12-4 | CASSPGINYGYTF
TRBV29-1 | CSVSLAGGNTIYF
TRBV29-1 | CSVERQGNGYTF
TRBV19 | CASRGTSFQETQYF
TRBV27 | CASSPGAAHNEQFF
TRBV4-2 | CASSQDLGGSGATDTQYF
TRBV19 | CASTTVGSTSSSHNEQFF
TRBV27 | CASSPSMGDRGLNEQFF
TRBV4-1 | CASSREITRTDTQYF
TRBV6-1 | CASSQWEGYEQFF
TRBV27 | CASGPEGSNQPQHF
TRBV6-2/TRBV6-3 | CASSYSRTSDNEQFF
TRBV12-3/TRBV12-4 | CASSFWLDEDTQYF
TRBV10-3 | CAISEITLTGGPVRETQYF